A single sample gave rise to the 15 T cell receptor beta chains below, sequenced in a study of cytomegalovirus exposure and HLA in healthy donors. Researchers ran the PCR with 60 Vbeta and 13 Jbeta primers. Measured with immunoSEQ multiplex PCR; TCRdb has only the in-frame clones, and not every one. Of approximately 190,000 clones listed, roughly 87% are singletons. Material for sequencing was PBMCs. These receptors all come from a boy younger than 10 in good health and CMV-seronegative.

The CDR3 nucleotides read TGCGCCAGCAGCCCACAGATGGGTGGTGAGCAGTTCTTC. Translated: CASSPQMGGEQFF. The genes are TRBV5-1 and TRBJ2-1; no clear D gene. CDR1 is SGHRS, CDR2 YFSETQ, per germline. V dropped 4 bases and J dropped 9 bases, with 14 bases sitting between them. CDR3 length: 13 residues.

The chain couples TRBV2 to TRBJ2-7; 8 nucleotides line up with TRBD2. V lost 4 bases to trimming and J lost 3 bases; unmatched junction nucleotides: 5. In germline, CDR1 is SNHLY, CDR2 FYNNEI. The CDR3 loop spans 14 amino acids. CDR3 sequence (DNA): TGTGCCAGCAGTGGTCGGGGGGGTTTCTACGAGCAGTACTTC. It is translated as CASSGRGGFYEQYF. Using reference TRBV2 and TRBJ2-7 for the parts outside the CDR3, the full variable domain is EPEVTQTPSHQVTQMGQEVILRCVPISNHLYFYWYRQILGQKVEFLVSFYNNEISEKSEIFDDQFSVERPDGSNFTLKIRSTKLEDSAMYFCASSGRGGFYEQYFGPGTRLTVT.

This clone was found a few times. This chain uses TRBV2 with TRBJ1-5, with unresolved D. The CDR3 is made up of 14 amino acids. CDR1 SNHLY and CDR2 FYNNEI come from the germline V gene. With 6 bases removed from V and 1 base from J, the gap between germline ends came to 10 bases. In nucleotides, the CDR3 is TGTGCCAGCAGCCTCGGAGGGAGCAATCAGCCCCAGCATTTT. Amino acids: CASSLGGSNQPQHF.

This clone has a handful of counts. This rearrangement joins TRBV19 to TRBJ1-2; 7 nucleotides align to TRBD1. The CDR3 length is 15 residues. Germline V gene sequence: CDR1 LNHDA, CDR2 SQIVND (reference sequence). Trimming at V came to 5 bases and at J to 6 bases, leaving 12 bases not matched to a gene. CDR3: CASSVQGLDPNGYTF. CDR3 in DNA: TGTGCCAGTAGTGTACAGGGGCTTGACCCAAATGGCTACACCTTC.

The chain recombines TRBV15 with TRBJ2-1; tentative D call: TRBD1 (6 bases). Germline CDR1 reads LNHNV; CDR2 reads YYDKDF (reference sequence). This CDR3 is built from 14 residues. Trimming took 4 bases from V and 2 from J, leaving 9 bases between them. CDR3 residues: CATSMGAAYNEQFF. CDR3 sequence (DNA): TGTGCCACCAGCATGGGGGCCGCCTACAATGAGCAGTTCTTC.

The chain joins TRBV29-1 to TRBJ2-1, with TRBD2 matching over 10 bases. Germline V CDR1 and CDR2: SQVTM, ANQGSEA. CDR3 size: 14 residues. With 7 bases clipped from V and 7 bases from J, the junction kept 10 bases outside the gene matches. Here the CDR3 DNA reads TGCAGCGCGAACCTAGCGGGAGTAAGAAATGAGCAGTTCTTC. This sequence encodes CSANLAGVRNEQFF.

V gene TRBV30 combines with J gene TRBJ2-7; D is possibly TRBD2 (6 bases). This CDR3 is 13 amino acids long. Germline-derived CDR1 and CDR2 are GTSNPN and SVGIG (reference sequence). The V end lost 7 bases, the J end lost 2 bases, and 15 bases lay between the germline ends. CDR3 DNA: TGTGCCTACTACCTGGAGGGAGCCTACGAGCAGTACTTC. It yields the protein CAYYLEGAYEQYF.

The chain carries TRBV18 and TRBJ1-1, with D possibly matching TRBD1 (6 bases). The CDR3 consists of 17 residues. Looked up from germline, CDR1 is KGHSH and CDR2 is LQKENI. V was shortened by 3 bases and J by 5 bases, with 22 bases between the two germline ends. In DNA, the CDR3 is TGTGCCAGCTCACCCCCTAAGGTCGGGGCAGGGGTTACTGAAGCTTTCTTT. It encodes CASSPPKVGAGVTEAFF.

The J gene is TRBJ1-3, the V gene TRBV5-1; 7 nucleotides match TRBD1. The length of the CDR3 is 13 residues. V lost 9 bases to trimming and J lost 9 bases; unmatched junction nucleotides: 12. Germline values: CDR1 SGHRS, CDR2 YFSETQ. As DNA, the CDR3 is TGCGCCACCGACAGGGTTGGGGTGGGCACCATATATTTT. Protein: CATDRVGVGTIYF.

V gene TRBV19 combines with J gene TRBJ1-1, with 8 bases identical to TRBD1. Trimming removed 4 bases from V and 1 base from J; junction bases left unmatched: 2. Germline V gene lookup returns CDR1 LNHDA and CDR2 SQIVND (reference sequence). The length of the CDR3 is 14 residues. The CDR3 coding sequence is TGTGCCAGTAGTAAACAGGGGGAGAACACTGAAGCTTTCTTT. It is translated as CASSKQGENTEAFF.

This chain joins TRBV27 and TRBJ1-1; weak D call: TRBD1 (5 bases). Germline V gene data show CDR1 as MNHEY and CDR2 as SMNVEV (reference sequence). Trimming left V 6 bases short and J 0 bases short, with 14 bases between. This CDR3 has 15 residues. As DNA, the CDR3 is TGTGCCAGCAGGTTAGGGGCCCAAATGAACACTGAAGCTTTCTTT. Its translation: CASRLGAQMNTEAFF.

The chain has TRBV4-1 and TRBJ2-2; 9 bases are a match to TRBD2. CDR1 MGHRA and CDR2 YSYEKL come from the germline V gene. This CDR3 has 15 residues. Germline trimming cut 6 bases from V and 4 bases from J; bases unmatched to any gene: 6. CDR3 DNA sequence: TGCGCCAGCAGTGGCGGGGGGGCCGCCACCGGGGAGCTGTTTTTT. Translation: CASSGGGAATGELFF.

This chain connects TRBV19 to TRBJ1-3, with D tentatively TRBD1 (5 bases). CDR3 length: 12 amino acids. From germline, CDR1 is LNHDA and CDR2 SQIVND (reference sequence). Trimming removed 0 bases from V and 14 bases from J, with 11 bases in between. The CDR3 protein is CASSIDGGSLYF. CDR3 nucleotides: TGTGCCAGTAGTATAGATGGGGGGTCCCTATATTTT.

J is TRBJ2-3 and V is TRBV6-1; weak D call: TRBD2 (6 bases). Germline assignment: CDR1 MNHNS and CDR2 SASEGT. The CDR3 has 15 amino acids. V lost 2 bases, J lost 3 bases, and 12 bases lay in between. CDR3 bases: TGTGCCAGCAGTGAATTGGGACTGCGTACAGATACGCAGTATTTT. Its translation is CASSELGLRTDTQYF.

This clone appeared a single time. The V gene is TRBV5-4, the J gene TRBJ2-5; 15 bases map to TRBD2. V lost 4 bases, J lost 3 bases, and 4 bases stayed unmatched. The CDR3 consists of 16 residues. From germline, CDR1 is SGHNT and CDR2 YYREEE (reference sequence). This CDR3 is CASSRGLAGGEETQYF. CDR3 DNA: TGTGCCAGCAGCCGAGGACTAGCGGGAGGGGAAGAGACCCAGTACTTC.